These 23 T cell receptor beta chains originate from one sample sequenced in a study of T cell responses to AZD1222 COVID-19 vaccine. Measured with immunoSEQ multiplex PCR; TCRdb has only the in-frame clones, and not every one. The sample carries 100,000 to 150,000 clones, roughly 88% recorded once. The input for sequencing was peripheral blood, taken on day 0 of MenACWY control vaccination. Every receptor here comes from an adult in good health.

CDR3 sequence (DNA): TGTGCCAGCAGCTTCCCGACAGCCCGAGGGACAGCCCCAGAAATGAACACTGAAGCTTTCTTT. It encodes CASSFPTARGTAPEMNTEAFF. The rearrangement uses TRBV7-6 and TRBJ1-1, with TRBD1 identical over 7 bases. After removal of 3 bases from V and 0 bases from J, the junction contained 22 bases not matched to a gene. This CDR3 is 21 amino acids long. The germline CDR1 and CDR2 sequences are SGHVS and FNYEAQ.

The chain uses TRBV3-1 (or the pseudogene TRBV3-2) and TRBJ1-1; D gene unclear. Germline V gives CDR1 LGHDT, CDR2 YNNKEL (reference sequence). V shed 0 bases and J shed 4 bases, with 12 bases lying between them. The CDR3 totals 15 residues. CDR3 coding DNA: TGTGCCAGCAGCCAAGATGCGGGGTTCGGCACTGAAGCTTTCTTT. This gives the protein CASSQDAGFGTEAFF.

This chain connects TRBV14 to TRBJ2-3; D is uncertain. This CDR3 spans 16 amino acids. Germline CDR1 reads SGHDN; CDR2 reads FVKESK. The V and J ends lost 1 base and 3 bases respectively, with 14 bases between them. CDR3 protein: CASSQGAMGLTDTQYF. The CDR3 coding sequence is TGTGCCAGCAGCCAAGGAGCGATGGGATTGACAGATACGCAGTATTTT.

V usage is TRBV15 and J usage is TRBJ2-5; possible D gene TRBD2, 7 bases. The ends were cut back, 4 bases at V and 5 bases at J, with 11 bases in the middle. This CDR3 has 13 amino acids. The germline gives CDR1 LNHNV, CDR2 YYDKDF (reference sequence). The CDR3 spells CATSTSGQETQYF. CDR3 DNA: TGTGCCACCAGCACTAGCGGACAGGAGACCCAGTACTTC.

This chain joins TRBV15 and TRBJ2-7; no clear D gene. Per the germline V gene, CDR1 is LNHNV and CDR2 is YYDKDF (reference sequence). Trimming cost V 0 bases and J 2 bases, with 11 bases left between them. The CDR3 extends over 15 amino acids. The chain's CDR3 is CATSRDLQSPYEQYV. The CDR3 DNA reads as TGTGCCACCAGCAGAGATTTACAGTCCCCCTACGAGCAGTACGTC.

The chain recombines TRBV9 with TRBJ2-7; 14 nucleotides align to TRBD2. Germline V CDR1 and CDR2: SGDLS, YYNGEE. This CDR3 has 15 amino acids. After removal of 3 bases from V and 5 bases from J, the junction contained 4 bases not matched to a gene. For the CDR3, the DNA is TGTGCCAGCAGCGCAGGGGGACTAGCGGGAGACGAGCAGTACTTC. Translation: CASSAGGLAGDEQYF.

The chain carries TRBV5-1 and TRBJ2-7, with 10 bases that match TRBD2. CDR1 and CDR2 (germline): SGHRS, YFSETQ. The J segment lost 4 bases and the V segment lost 3 bases, leaving 7 bases of the junction unmatched. CDR3 length: 15 residues. CDR3 bases: TGCGCCAGCAGCTGGGGGACTAGCGAATTTTACGAGCAGTACTTC. This gives the protein CASSWGTSEFYEQYF.

The rearrangement links TRBV12-3 or TRBV12-4 to TRBJ2-3; D gene uncertain. The length of the CDR3 is 11 residues. Trimming removed 5 bases from V and 2 bases from J, with 2 bases in between. The CDR3 loop reads CASSITDTQYF. Written as DNA, the CDR3 is TGTGCCAGCAGTATCACAGATACGCAGTATTTT.

The V gene is TRBV7-2, the J gene TRBJ2-5; 9 positions agree with TRBD2. Germline V lookup: CDR1 SGHTA, CDR2 FQGNSA. The junction had 3 bases not matched to a gene; V was cut back by 0 bases and J by 4 bases. This CDR3 contains 15 residues. CDR3 sequence (DNA): TGTGCCAGCAGCTTAGCACTAGCGGGTAGAGAGACCCAGTACTTC. Translated: CASSLALAGRETQYF.

V usage is TRBV12-3 or TRBV12-4 and J usage is TRBJ1-2; D not resolved. There are 13 residues in the CDR3. Trimming shortened V by 4 bases and J by 4 bases, and 10 bases separated the two germline ends. The CDR3 sequence: CASSWPTGYGYTF. The CDR3 DNA reads TGTGCCAGCAGTTGGCCCACGGGCTATGGCTACACCTTC.

This clone has only a few counts. The J gene is TRBJ1-5, the V gene TRBV28; no clear D. Trimming pared 6 bases from V and 2 bases from J, leaving 20 bases between. Per the germline V gene, CDR1 is MDHEN and CDR2 is SYDVKM. The CDR3 totals 17 residues. CDR3 bases: TGTGCCAGCAGCCGGACTAGTGCATATTTCCGCAATCAGCCCCAGCATTTT. Amino acid sequence: CASSRTSAYFRNQPQHF.

The chain has TRBV4-1 and TRBJ2-2, with a tentative D call TRBD1 (6 bases). The CDR3 sequence is 14 residues long. Germline V CDR1 and CDR2: MGHRA, YSYEKL. The V end was cut by 1 base, the J end by 9 bases, with 12 bases between. CDR3 sequence (DNA): TGCGCCAGCAGCCAAGGCTCTGGGGGCTGGGAGCTGTTTTTT. This gives the protein CASSQGSGGWELFF.

The chain couples TRBV3-1 (or the pseudogene TRBV3-2) to TRBJ2-7; unclear D gene. This CDR3 is 13 amino acids long. Germline loops: CDR1 LGHDT, CDR2 YNNKEL (reference sequence). Trimming left V 7 bases short and J 6 bases short, with 16 bases between. The CDR3 region has the DNA TGTGCCAGCACTCCACGTCCAGGCGTCGAGCAGTACTTC. This sequence encodes CASTPRPGVEQYF.

The rearrangement uses TRBV2 and TRBJ1-1; D is possibly TRBD1 (5 bases). Germline CDR1 is SNHLY and CDR2 is FYNNEI. The CDR3 loop spans 15 amino acids. Trimming removed 6 bases from V and 5 bases from J, with 19 bases in between. The CDR3 bases are TGTGCCAGCAGGGACCCGGGGACTAGAGGGACTGAAGCTTTCTTT. Amino acid sequence: CASRDPGTRGTEAFF. The full variable domain, in which reference TRBV2 and TRBJ1-1 provide the parts outside the CDR3, is EPEVTQTPSHQVTQMGQEVILRCVPISNHLYFYWYRQILGQKVEFLVSFYNNEISEKSEIFDDQFSVERPDGSNFTLKIRSTKLEDSAMYFCASRDPGTRGTEAFFGQGTRLTVV.

The CDR3 loop is CASSQYKGGVSEQYF. DNA of the CDR3: TGTGCCAGCAGCCAGTATAAGGGAGGAGTCTCCGAGCAGTACTTC. This chain joins TRBV3-1 (or the pseudogene TRBV3-2) and TRBJ2-7, with D possibly matching TRBD2 (6 bases). The V end lost 3 bases, the J end lost 6 bases, and 18 bases lay between the germline ends. This CDR3 comprises 15 residues. Germline CDR1 and CDR2: LGHDT and YNNKEL (reference sequence).

The chain carries TRBV5-4 and TRBJ2-7; tentative D call: TRBD2 (6 bases). Between the trimmed V and J ends, which lost 3 bases and 5 bases, there was a span of 12 bases. Germline loops: CDR1 SGHNT, CDR2 YYREEE (reference sequence). The CDR3 contains 13 residues. CDR3: CASSSDYGDEQYF. CDR3 sequence (DNA): TGTGCCAGCAGCTCGGACTACGGGGACGAGCAGTACTTC.

The chain recombines TRBV14 with TRBJ2-2; the D is unclear. Trimming shortened V by 1 base and J by 4 bases, and 10 bases separated the two germline ends. The CDR3 loop spans 15 amino acids. Germline assignment: CDR1 SGHDN and CDR2 FVKESK. The CDR3 coding sequence is TGTGCCAGCAGCCAAGTTGGCAGTAGCACCGGGGAGCTGTTTTTT. Translating it yields CASSQVGSSTGELFF.

This chain uses TRBV6-2 or TRBV6-3 with TRBJ1-5; D perhaps matches TRBD1 (5 bases). V was pared by 2 bases and J by 1 base, with 9 bases between. The CDR3 sequence is 15 residues long. The germline gives CDR1 MNHEY, CDR2 SVGEGT. CDR3 protein: CASSYGGESNQPQHF. As DNA, the CDR3 is TGTGCCAGCAGTTACGGGGGAGAGAGCAATCAGCCCCAGCATTTT.

This clone was detected a few times. This chain joins TRBV3-1 (or the pseudogene TRBV3-2) and TRBJ2-6; D is possibly TRBD2 (5 bases). CDR1 is LGHDT and CDR2 is YNNKEL in the germline V gene (reference sequence). The CDR3 contains 19 residues. The germline V and J ends were trimmed by 4 bases and 1 base, with 20 bases remaining between them. The CDR3 DNA follows: TGTGCCAGCAGCCCTGTCGTGGGAGCATCCGGGTCTGGGGCCAACGTCCTGACTTTC. Amino acid sequence: CASSPVVGASGSGANVLTF.

This clone has only one observation. This chain connects TRBV7-2 to TRBJ2-5, with 8 bases aligning to TRBD2. Germline V gene data show CDR1 as SGHTA and CDR2 as FQGNSA. The CDR3 consists of 17 residues. V gave up 1 base and J gave up 2 bases; unmatched junction bases: 9. The CDR3 coding sequence is TGTGCCAGCAGCTTAGTTCTAGCGGGTAGAACACAAGAGACCCAGTACTTC. Translating it yields CASSLVLAGRTQETQYF.

V and J are TRBV28 and TRBJ2-5; 7 bases are shared with TRBD2. V trimming: 5 bases; J trimming: 7 bases; junction bases outside the gene matches: 13. CDR3 size: 15 residues. Per the germline V gene, CDR1 is MDHEN and CDR2 is SYDVKM. The CDR3 DNA sequence: TGTGCCAGCAGTCCCCTGGGCGGGGGTGCCGGGACCCAGTACTTC. Translated: CASSPLGGGAGTQYF.

The chain couples TRBV4-1 to TRBJ2-2, with 14 bases identical to TRBD2. Trimming at V came to 4 bases and at J to 2 bases, leaving 3 bases not matched to a gene. This CDR3 contains 17 residues. CDR1 is MGHRA, CDR2 YSYEKL, per germline. CDR3 amino acids: CASSRGLAGVNTGELFF. CDR3 DNA sequence: TGCGCCAGCAGCCGGGGACTAGCGGGGGTCAACACCGGGGAGCTGTTTTTT.

The rearrangement links TRBV19 to TRBJ2-3; TRBD1 is a possible D gene (6 bases). V lost 2 bases to trimming and J lost 4 bases, with 10 bases between them. This CDR3 is built from 14 residues. The germline V gene has CDR1 LNHDA and CDR2 SQIVND (reference sequence). CDR3 nucleotides: TGTGCCAGTAGTATACAGGGGAGAGCAGATACGCAGTATTTT. Translated, it gives CASSIQGRADTQYF.